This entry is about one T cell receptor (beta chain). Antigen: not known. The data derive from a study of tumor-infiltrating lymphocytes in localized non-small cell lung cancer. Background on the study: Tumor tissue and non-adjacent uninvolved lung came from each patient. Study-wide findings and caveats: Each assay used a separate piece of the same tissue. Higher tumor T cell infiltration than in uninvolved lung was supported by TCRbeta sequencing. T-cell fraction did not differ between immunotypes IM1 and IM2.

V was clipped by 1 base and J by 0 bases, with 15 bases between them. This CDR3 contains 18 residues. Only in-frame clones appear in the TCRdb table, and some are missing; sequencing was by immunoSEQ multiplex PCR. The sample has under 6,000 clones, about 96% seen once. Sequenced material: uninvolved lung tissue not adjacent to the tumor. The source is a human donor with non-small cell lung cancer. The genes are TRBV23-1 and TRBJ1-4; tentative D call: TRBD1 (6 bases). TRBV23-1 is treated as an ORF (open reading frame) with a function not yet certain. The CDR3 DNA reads TGCGCCAGCAGTCAATGGGAGACAGGTAATGCAACTAATGAAAAACTGTTTTTT. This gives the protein CASSQWETGNATNEKLFF.